The clone carrying this T cell receptor beta chain was seen only once. CDR1 is ENHRY and CDR2 is SYGVKD in the germline V gene. Trimming left V 8 bases short and J 0 bases short, with 6 bases between. This CDR3 has 12 residues. Primers: 60 Vbeta forward and 13 Jbeta reverse. Measured with immunoSEQ multiplex PCR; TCRdb has only the in-frame clones, and not every one. Here the sample spans 100,000 to 150,000 clones, roughly a tenth being singletons. The data derive from a study of cytomegalovirus exposure and HLA in healthy donors. This clonotype was obtained from a woman aged 18-29 years in good health and CMV-seropositive. The sequenced material came from PBMCs. The rearrangement links TRBV10-3 to TRBJ2-3; the D gene is possibly TRBD2 (5 bases). CDR3 sequence reads: CAIASSTDTQYF. CDR3 nucleotide sequence: TGTGCCATCGCTAGCAGCACAGATACGCAGTATTTT.